A selection of T cell receptor beta chains follows, all from one sample in a study of blood T cell repertoires in COVID-19. Only in-frame clones appear in the TCRdb table, and some are missing; sequencing was by immunoSEQ multiplex PCR. Here the sample spans fewer than 70,000 clones, about 79% being singletons. What was sequenced was peripheral blood. Source of these receptors: a human donor in a cohort sampled during active COVID-19. Each CDR3 is given with its conserved first and last residue. D genes are given only for firm matches. Only some rows state a clone size, as once, few, many or a class for expanded clones.

TRBV20-1,-,TRBJ2-7,-,TGCAGTGCGAGAATAGCCTACGAGCAGTACTTC,CSARIAYEQYF
TRBV3-1/TRBV3-2,TRBD2,TRBJ2-7,-,TGTGCCAGCAGCCTGGGGGGGGGTATCTACGAGCAGTACTTC,CASSLGGGIYEQYF
TRBV5-1,-,TRBJ1-2,-,TGCGCCAGCAGCATGGGGGGCAGCGAATATGGCTACACCTTC,CASSMGGSEYGYTF
TRBV7-9,-,TRBJ2-7,-,TGTGCCAGCAGCTCCCCAGGGTTAGCTTACGAGCAGTACTTC,CASSSPGLAYEQYF
TRBV6-2/TRBV6-3,TRBD2,TRBJ2-7,few,TGTGCCAGCAGCCAAAGCGGGAGGGCCGACGAGCAGTACTTC,CASSQSGRADEQYF
TRBV15,TRBD2,TRBJ2-3,-,TGTGCCACCAGCAGGGGCGGGGAGGGGAGTACAGATACGCAGTATTTT,CATSRGGEGSTDTQYF
TRBV28,-,TRBJ1-4,-,TGTGCCAGCAGACAGACAGATGAAAAACTGTTTTTT,CASRQTDEKLFF
TRBV30,TRBD2,TRBJ2-2,medium-sized,TGTGCCACACCTACCTGGCGGGGGGGCACCGGGGAGCTGTTTTTT,CATPTWRGGTGELFF
TRBV7-2,TRBD2,TRBJ2-2,-,TGTGCCAGCAGCTTATACGGCGGGGGATCCGGGGAGCTGTTTTTT,CASSLYGGGSGELFF
TRBV3-1/TRBV3-2,-,TRBJ2-7,-,TGTGCCAGCAGCCATCACTACGAGCAGTACTTC,CASSHHYEQYF
TRBV9,-,TRBJ1-5,-,TGTGCCAGCAGCGTAAGAGCAGACTCTAATCAGCCCCAGCATTTT,CASSVRADSNQPQHF
TRBV5-1,TRBD1,TRBJ1-2,-,TGCGCCAGCAGCTCCGGGACAGATAGCTATGGCTACACCTTC,CASSSGTDSYGYTF
TRBV11-3,TRBD2,TRBJ2-7,-,TGTGCCAGCAGCTTAGACCAGCGGGAGGGCCGACAGTACTTC,CASSLDQREGRQYF
TRBV5-6,-,TRBJ2-7,-,TGTGCCAGCAGCTTACACTACGAGCAGTACTTC,CASSLHYEQYF
TRBV4-1,-,TRBJ2-7,few,TGCGCCAGCAGCCAAGACGCCCAGGGTGGGGACGAGCAGTACTTC,CASSQDAQGGDEQYF
TRBV10-3,-,TRBJ1-2,-,TGTGCCATCAGTGGGGGGGGGAGAGGAGGCTACACCTTC,CAISGGGRGGYTF
TRBV19,TRBD2,TRBJ2-7,-,TGTGCCAGTAGTATAATGGGGACTACCTACGAGCAGTACTTC,CASSIMGTTYEQYF
TRBV15,TRBD1,TRBJ1-2,-,TGTGCCACCAGCAGAAACCGGGACAGAGAAGCTAACTATGGCTACACCTTC,CATSRNRDREANYGYTF
TRBV9,-,TRBJ2-7,-,TGTGCCAGCAGCCCCGGGACTGGATCCTACGAGCAGTACTTC,CASSPGTGSYEQYF
TRBV6-6,TRBD1,TRBJ1-5,-,TGTGCCAGCAGTTACAGGGGACAGGGGTGGCATCAGCCCCAGCATTTT,CASSYRGQGWHQPQHF
TRBV5-4,TRBD2,TRBJ2-6,once,TGTGCCAGCAGCCCCCCCCCTAGCGGGAGGCCTGGGGCCAACGTCCTGACTTTC,CASSPPPSGRPGANVLTF
TRBV3-1/TRBV3-2,-,TRBJ1-1,-,TGTGCCAGCAGCCAAGCCCCAGGGGCCTCCAACACTGAAGCTTTCTTT,CASSQAPGASNTEAFF
TRBV30,TRBD1,TRBJ1-5,few,TGTGCCTGGAGGGGACAGGGGAGTCATCAGCCCCAGCATTTT,CAWRGQGSHQPQHF